One sample yielded the 3 T cell receptor beta chains listed below, sequenced in a study of blood T cell repertoires in COVID-19. The assay was immunoSEQ multiplex PCR, and TCRdb's table has in-frame clones only and misses some. The profile shows more than 450,000 clones, approximately 90% of them singletons. Material for sequencing was PBMCs or T cells enriched from blood (not recorded which). These receptors were taken from a woman aged 18 to 35 who had recovered from COVID-19.

The chain recombines TRBV12-3 or TRBV12-4 with TRBJ1-1; D call uncertain. The CDR3 covers 11 residues. V gave up 3 bases and J gave up 7 bases, with 6 bases separating them. The CDR3 DNA sequence: TGTGCCAGCAGTTTGCGGAATGAAGCTTTCTTT. Its protein is CASSLRNEAFF.

The chain joins TRBV21-1 to TRBJ2-1; the table calls TRBD2, which could not be checked here. TRBV21-1 is a documented pseudogene. This CDR3 spans 16 amino acids. CDR3 amino acids: CASSKGGLADNNEQFF. The CDR3 nucleotides read TGTGCCAGCAGCAAAGGGGGCCTAGCGGATAACAATGAGCAGTTCTTC.

The genes are TRBV12-5 and TRBJ2-5, with 9 positions matching TRBD2. Germline loops: CDR1 LGHNT, CDR2 FRNRAP. This CDR3 spans 17 amino acids. V dropped 0 bases and J dropped 3; count of bases not matched to a gene: 8. The CDR3 sequence: CASGLVLGGGAEETQYF. CDR3 nucleotide sequence: TGTGCTAGTGGTTTGGTACTAGGCGGGGGGGCCGAAGAGACCCAGTACTTC. Complete variable domain (other parts from reference TRBV12-5 and TRBJ2-5): DARVTQTPRHKVTEMGQEVTMRCQPILGHNTVFWYRQTMMQGLELLAYFRNRAPLDDSGMPKDRFSAEMPDATLATLKIQPSEPRDSAVYFCASGLVLGGGAEETQYFGPGTRLLVL.